The table lists the clone carrying this TCR beta chain with many counts. This record belongs to a study of regulatory T cells in long-lasting Graves disease. Looked up from germline, CDR1 is SGHAT and CDR2 is FQNNGV. This CDR3 comprises 14 residues. V lost 5 bases and J lost 7, with 17 bases in between. This sample's time point: newly diagnosed GD, antithyroid drugs for less than 3 months. Preparation of the TCR library used RNA extracted from PBMCs. Relying on iRepertoire HTBI primers and Arm-PCR of CDR3 regions, the team built TCR beta libraries. A single record per CDR3 protein comes from TCRdb applying MiXCR to the multiplex PCR reads. The sample consists of about 500,000 distinct CDR3 sequences, about 16% of them appearing once. These data were also reused for a study on T cells in Graves' hyperthyroidism and ophthalmopathy. According to that study: During a first-round RT-PCR of the TCR CDR3, the HTBI primer set was used.

The J gene is TRBJ2-5, the V gene TRBV11-2, with D unclear. The sequence was collected from a man aged 40-50 years with Graves disease. Sequenced here: peripheral blood mononuclear cells (PBMCs), sampled at new diagnosis, from a patient treated with antithyroid drugs. The CDR3 is CASSETATVMTQYF. In DNA, the CDR3 is TGTGCCAGCAGCGAGACGGCAACGGTGATGACCCAGTACTTC.